Presented here are 27 T cell receptor beta chains from one specimen sequenced in a study of metastatic and nonmetastatic thyroid tumors. Every patient was untreated before thyroid surgery. TCRdb called clones again from the PCR reads with MiXCR. The sample holds about 85,000 clones, roughly 8.6% seen once. The sample was blood. These receptors all come from a female donor with papillary thyroid cancer or a benign thyroid nodule (not recorded which). Some clones in this sample may be carry-over from other donors' samples.

This clone has a count of ten or more. The chain links TRBV5-4 to TRBJ2-7; possibly TRBD1 for D (5 bases). Trimming took off 5 bases at V and 5 bases at J, with 14 bases between the two ends. This CDR3 is built from 13 residues. The germline V gene has CDR1 SGHNT and CDR2 YYREEE (reference sequence). Written as DNA, the CDR3 is TGTGCCAGCAGGCCCTGGGGCAGCGACGAGCAGTACTTC. Its translation: CASRPWGSDEQYF.

The chain joins TRBV10-3 to TRBJ1-2; 7 bases match TRBD1. The V gene end was trimmed by 10 bases and the J gene end by 8 bases; junction bases not matched to a gene: 10. The CDR3 has 12 residues. CDR1 is ENHRY and CDR2 is SYGVKD in the germline V gene. This chain's CDR3 is CATRGGGGGYTF. The DNA of the CDR3 is TGTGCCACCCGGGGAGGGGGCGGCGGCTACACCTTC.

This clone was observed many times. The chain carries TRBV3-1 and TRBJ1-6; D call uncertain. Germline V CDR1 and CDR2: LGHDT, YNNKEL (reference sequence). The CDR3 loop spans 15 amino acids. V was pared by 0 bases and J by 4 bases, with 7 bases between. The CDR3 DNA sequence: TGTGCCAGCAGCCAAGAGTTCGATTATAATTCACCCCTCCACTTT. This encodes CASSQEFDYNSPLHF.

This clone was counted ten times or more. This same CDR3 is encoded by further DNA sequences in the sample. V and J are TRBV2 and TRBJ1-1; D unresolved. V was cut by 2 bases and J by 4 bases, with 14 bases left in between. Per germline, CDR1 SNHLY and CDR2 FYNNEI. This CDR3 region has 15 residues. CDR3: CASSELRISSTEAFF. CDR3 sequence (DNA): TGTGCCAGCAGTGAATTACGAATATCGAGCACTGAAGCTTTCTTT.

There are many counts of this clone. The rearrangement joins TRBV6-2 or TRBV6-3 to TRBJ1-2; TRBD1 is a possible D gene (6 bases). The CDR3 extends over 15 amino acids. Germline CDR1 and CDR2: MNHEY and SVGEGT. V lost 6 bases and J 4 bases, leaving 18 bases between the germline ends. The CDR3 is CASSPGGGRFYGYTF. In DNA form, the CDR3 reads TGTGCCAGCAGCCCCGGGGGGGGCAGGTTCTATGGCTACACCTTC.

This clone has a count of ten or more. This sequence joins TRBV11-2 and TRBJ2-7; possible D gene TRBD1, 5 bases. The germline gives CDR1 SGHAT, CDR2 FQNNGV. CDR3 length equals 15 residues. V lost 5 bases and J 6 bases, leaving 20 bases between the germline ends. The CDR3 reads CASSLSRAPGVEQYF. CDR3 sequence (DNA): TGTGCCAGCAGCCTGTCCAGGGCCCCAGGAGTCGAGCAGTACTTC. Together with reference TRBV11-2 and TRBJ2-7, the CDR3 gives the full variable domain: EAGVAQSPRYKIIEKRQSVAFWCNPISGHATLYWYQQILGQGPKLLIQFQNNGVVDDSQLPKDRFSAERLKGVDSTLKIQPAKLEDSAVYLCASSLSRAPGVEQYFGPGTRLTVT.

This clone has at least ten counts. V usage is TRBV7-6 and J usage is TRBJ1-4; 10 bases match TRBD1. Germline V CDR1 and CDR2: SGHVS, FNYEAQ. J gave up 8 bases and V 2 bases, and 8 bases lay outside the gene matches. The CDR3 contains 16 residues. The CDR3 loop reads CASSLNARDRGEKLFF. DNA of the CDR3: TGTGCCAGCAGCTTAAACGCCCGGGACAGGGGCGAAAAACTGTTTTTT. Full variable domain (remainder filled in from reference TRBV7-6 and TRBJ1-4): GAGVSQSPRYKVTKRGQDVALRCDPISGHVSLYWYRQALGQGPEFLTYFNYEAQQDKSGLPNDRFSAERPEGSISTLTIQRTEQRDSAMYRCASSLNARDRGEKLFFGSGTQLSVL.

This clone appeared many times. The chain uses TRBV5-1 and TRBJ2-7; D tentatively reads TRBD1 or TRBD2 (6 bases each). This CDR3 contains 13 residues. Deletions cut 8 bases from V and 0 bases from J, with 12 bases between. Germline CDR1 and CDR2: SGHRS and YFSETQ. CDR3 amino acids: CASSGALSYEQYF. CDR3 coding DNA: TGCGCCAGTTCGGGGGCCCTCTCCTACGAGCAGTACTTC.

This clone was counted at least ten times. J is TRBJ2-7 and V is TRBV11-2; D is unclear. Deletions cut 5 bases from V and 3 bases from J, with 11 bases between. This CDR3 is built from 13 residues. Germline loops: CDR1 SGHAT, CDR2 FQNNGV. CDR3: CASSPRPYYEQYF. The CDR3 region has the DNA TGTGCCAGCAGCCCTCGGCCCTACTACGAGCAGTACTTC.

This clone qualifies as medium-sized. The chain recombines TRBV6-1 with TRBJ1-1, with a possible D match to TRBD1 (6 bases). This CDR3 is built from 16 residues. The germline V gene encodes CDR1 MNHNS and CDR2 SASEGT. Deletions cut 2 bases from V and 7 bases from J, with 20 bases between. This chain's CDR3 is CASSESAGDVPIEAFF. The CDR3 coding sequence is TGTGCCAGCAGTGAATCGGCAGGGGATGTCCCGATTGAAGCTTTCTTT.

On this clone: Being one base from a much bigger clone, this may be a read error. This sequence joins TRBV29-1 and TRBJ1-1; 7 bases agree with TRBD1. J gave up 0 bases and V 8 bases, and 6 bases lay outside the gene matches. This CDR3 region has 13 residues. CDR1 and CDR2 from the germline V gene are SQVTM and ANQGSEA. This CDR3 reads CSYGTEMNTEAFF. The CDR3 DNA is TGCAGCTACGGGACAGAAATGAACACTGAAGCTTTCTTT.

This clone was seen repeatedly, ten times or more. This chain links TRBV6-1 with TRBJ2-5; 14 positions match TRBD2. The CDR3 runs to 18 residues. CDR1 MNHNS and CDR2 SASEGT come from the germline V gene. Trimming took 6 bases from V and 5 from J; bases not matched to a gene: 14. CDR3 region: CASRTGARLAGGGETQYF. CDR3 bases: TGTGCCAGCAGGACAGGGGCCCGACTAGCGGGGGGGGGGGAGACCCAGTACTTC.

This clone was recorded at least ten times. The CDR3: CSAYEEGPSYEQYF. The CDR3 DNA sequence: TGCAGTGCCTACGAGGAGGGTCCCTCCTACGAGCAGTACTTC. This chain connects TRBV20-1 to TRBJ2-7; tentative D call: TRBD2 (6 bases). Germline CDR1 DFQATT, CDR2 SNEGSKA (reference sequence). CDR3 length: 14 residues. V was clipped by 6 bases and J by 0 bases, with 15 bases between them.

This clone was recorded many times. The rearrangement joins TRBV11-2 to TRBJ2-5; 9 bases match TRBD2. The germline V gene has CDR1 SGHAT and CDR2 FQNNGV. V lost 5 bases to trimming and J lost 5 bases; unmatched junction nucleotides: 12. The CDR3 consists of 16 residues. The CDR3 here is CASSPLAGGPSETQYF. The CDR3 nucleotides are TGTGCCAGCAGCCCCTTGGCGGGGGGGCCCAGTGAGACCCAGTACTTC.

This clone was recorded a few times. J is TRBJ1-4 and V is TRBV20-1, with 7 bases fitting TRBD1. Trimming took 6 bases from V and 8 from J; bases not matched to a gene: 9. This CDR3 contains 13 residues. CDR1 and CDR2 from the germline V gene are DFQATT and SNEGSKA (reference sequence). This chain's CDR3 is CSAVSDRAEKLFF. CDR3 DNA: TGCAGTGCGGTCTCCGACAGGGCCGAAAAACTGTTTTTT.

This clone was observed many times. J is TRBJ2-2 and V is TRBV28, with D possibly being TRBD1 or TRBD2 (6 bases each). CDR1 and CDR2 from the germline V gene are MDHEN and SYDVKM. Trimming shortened V by 4 bases and J by 10 bases, and 16 bases separated the two germline ends. CDR3 length equals 14 residues. The CDR3 bases are TGTGCCAGCAGTTCGGGGGCCGAGAAGGTGGAGCTGTTTTTT. Translated: CASSSGAEKVELFF.

The chain recombines TRBV30 with TRBJ2-1, with TRBD2 as a possible D gene (7 bases). Germline lookup yields CDR1 GTSNPN and CDR2 SVGIG (reference sequence). The V end lost 5 bases, the J end lost 6 bases, and 11 bases lay between the germline ends. The CDR3 length is 12 residues. CDR3 sequence: CAWGRGSNEQFF. The CDR3 DNA follows: TGTGCCTGGGGGAGGGGGAGCAATGAGCAGTTCTTC.

This clone was counted many times. This chain uses TRBV6-2 or TRBV6-3 with TRBJ1-6; 10 positions match TRBD1. V shed 5 bases, J shed 5 bases, and the junction held 0 bases outside the gene matches. The CDR3 length is 14 residues. Germline V gene data show CDR1 as MNHEY and CDR2 as SVGEGT. CDR3 amino acids: CASSGQGDNSPLHF. The CDR3, as DNA: TGTGCCAGCAGTGGACAGGGGGATAATTCACCCCTCCACTTT.

This clone was found many times. This chain links TRBV20-1 with TRBJ2-7; D unresolved. The V gene lost 3 bases and the J gene lost 1 base, with 10 bases spanning the gap. CDR3 length equals 13 residues. Germline CDR1 DFQATT, CDR2 SNEGSKA (reference sequence). CDR3 DNA sequence: TGCAGTGCTAGTAGTACGGATTCCTACGAGCAGTACTTC. Translation gives CSASSTDSYEQYF.

This clone was counted many times. This chain links TRBV3-1 with TRBJ2-5, with D uncertain. CDR1 and CDR2 (germline): LGHDT, YNNKEL (reference sequence). V lost 0 bases and J 4 bases, leaving 9 bases between the germline ends. This CDR3 contains 14 residues. CDR3 loop: CASSQDLVAETQYF. The CDR3 DNA reads as TGTGCCAGCAGCCAAGATTTAGTTGCAGAGACCCAGTACTTC.

This clone was recorded many times. The J gene is TRBJ2-2, the V gene TRBV12-5, with 8 positions matching TRBD1. CDR1 is LGHNT and CDR2 is FRNRAP in the germline V gene. The length of the CDR3 is 16 residues. With 0 bases clipped from V and 3 bases from J, the junction kept 3 bases outside the gene matches. This chain's CDR3 is CASGLVVTGDTGELFF. In nucleotides, the CDR3 is TGTGCTAGTGGTTTGGTCGTGACAGGGGACACCGGGGAGCTGTTTTTT.

Of note for this clone: A much larger clone is a single base away; this may be a read error. The V call is TRBV19, the J call TRBJ1-1, with 7 nucleotides matching TRBD1. This CDR3 has 15 residues. V lost 5 bases, J lost 1 base, and 7 bases stayed unmatched. Germline assignment: CDR1 LNHDA and CDR2 SQIVND (reference sequence). The CDR3 spells CASSSQGQKNTEAFF. CDR3 bases: TGTGCCAGTAGTTCACAGGGACAGAAGAACACTGAAGCTTTCTTT.

This clone was seen many times. The chain combines TRBV20-1 with TRBJ2-1; D unresolved. CDR1 and CDR2 (germline): DFQATT, SNEGSKA (reference sequence). This CDR3 has 14 residues. Between the trimmed V and J ends, which lost 6 bases and 0 bases, there was a span of 12 bases. DNA of the CDR3: TGCAGTGCCCGTACCCGGAGCTCCTACAATGAGCAGTTCTTC. It translates to CSARTRSSYNEQFF.

In its sample, this clone was seen many times. The rearrangement joins TRBV20-1 to TRBJ2-7; 7 bases align to TRBD1. Germline trimming cut 3 bases from V and 3 bases from J; bases unmatched to any gene: 11. The CDR3 is 15 amino acids. Per the germline V gene, CDR1 is DFQATT and CDR2 is SNEGSKA (reference sequence). CDR3 residues: CSARGLRGRYYEQYF. The CDR3 DNA follows: TGCAGTGCTAGGGGGCTTAGGGGGCGATACTACGAGCAGTACTTC.

The chain couples TRBV9 to TRBJ1-2; TRBD1 is a possible D gene (5 bases). V lost 0 bases and J lost 5, with 14 bases in between. This CDR3 region has 15 residues. Germline loops: CDR1 SGDLS, CDR2 YYNGEE. The CDR3 spells CASSVGTDKGYGYTF. CDR3 nucleotides: TGTGCCAGCAGCGTAGGAACAGACAAGGGGTATGGCTACACCTTC.

As for this clone: Within the sample, other DNA sequences also encode this same CDR3. V gene TRBV20-1 combines with J gene TRBJ1-2; D remains unclear. CDR1 is DFQATT and CDR2 is SNEGSKA in the germline V gene (reference sequence). V was trimmed by 3 bases and J by 6 bases, leaving 8 bases between them. CDR3 length: 11 amino acids. The CDR3 nucleotides read TGCAGTGCTAGCGCAGGTAATGGCTACACCTTC. Residues: CSASAGNGYTF.

Ten or more counts support this clone. The chain combines TRBV11-2 with TRBJ2-2; 14 bases are shared with TRBD2. The CDR3 loop spans 18 amino acids. CDR1 SGHAT and CDR2 FQNNGV come from the germline V gene. V lost 2 bases, J lost 1 base, and 3 bases stayed unmatched. CDR3 nucleotides: TGTGCCAGCAGCTTACGACTAGCGGGGGGGGTGAACACCGGGGAGCTGTTTTTT. It specifies CASSLRLAGGVNTGELFF. The variable domain in full, with the rest retrieved from reference TRBV11-2 and TRBJ2-2, is EAGVAQSPRYKIIEKRQSVAFWCNPISGHATLYWYQQILGQGPKLLIQFQNNGVVDDSQLPKDRFSAERLKGVDSTLKIQPAKLEDSAVYLCASSLRLAGGVNTGELFFGEGSRLTVL.